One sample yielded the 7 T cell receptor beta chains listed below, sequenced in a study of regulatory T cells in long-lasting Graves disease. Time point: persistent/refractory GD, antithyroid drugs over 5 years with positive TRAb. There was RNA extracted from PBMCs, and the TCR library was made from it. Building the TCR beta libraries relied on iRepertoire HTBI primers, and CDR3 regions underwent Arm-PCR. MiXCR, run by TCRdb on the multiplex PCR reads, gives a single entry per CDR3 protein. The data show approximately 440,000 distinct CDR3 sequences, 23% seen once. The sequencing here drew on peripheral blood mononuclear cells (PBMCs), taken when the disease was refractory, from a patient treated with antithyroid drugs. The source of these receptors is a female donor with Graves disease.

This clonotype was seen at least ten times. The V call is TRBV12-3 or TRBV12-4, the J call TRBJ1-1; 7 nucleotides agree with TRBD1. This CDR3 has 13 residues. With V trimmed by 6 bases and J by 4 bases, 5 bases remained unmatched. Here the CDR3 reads CASRQGETTEAFF. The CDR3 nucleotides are TGTGCCAGCAGGCAGGGGGAGACCACTGAAGCTTTCTTT.

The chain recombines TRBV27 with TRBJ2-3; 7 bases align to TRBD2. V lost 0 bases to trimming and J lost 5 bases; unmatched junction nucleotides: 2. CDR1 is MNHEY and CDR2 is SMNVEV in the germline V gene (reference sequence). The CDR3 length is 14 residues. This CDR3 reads CASSLSPGGDTQYF. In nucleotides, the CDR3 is TGTGCCAGCAGTTTATCTCCGGGAGGAGATACGCAGTATTTT.

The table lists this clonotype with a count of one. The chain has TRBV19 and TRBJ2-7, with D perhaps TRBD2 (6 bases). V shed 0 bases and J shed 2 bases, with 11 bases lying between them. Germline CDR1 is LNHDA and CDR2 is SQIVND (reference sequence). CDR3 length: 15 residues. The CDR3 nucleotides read TGTGCCAGTAGTATAGATCCAGCGGGCGCCTACGAGCAGTACTTC. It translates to CASSIDPAGAYEQYF.

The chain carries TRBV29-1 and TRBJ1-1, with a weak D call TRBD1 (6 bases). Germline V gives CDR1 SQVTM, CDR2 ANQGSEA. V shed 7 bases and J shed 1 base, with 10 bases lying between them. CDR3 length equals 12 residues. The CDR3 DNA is TGCAGCGGGCGGACAGCGAACACTGAAGCTTTCTTT. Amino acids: CSGRTANTEAFF.

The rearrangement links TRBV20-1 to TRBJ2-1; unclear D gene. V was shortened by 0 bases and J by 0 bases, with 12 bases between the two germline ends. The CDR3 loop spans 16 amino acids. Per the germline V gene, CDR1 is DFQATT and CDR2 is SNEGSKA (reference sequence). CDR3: CSARDKRLGSYNEQFF. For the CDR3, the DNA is TGCAGTGCTAGAGATAAGCGACTGGGCTCCTACAATGAGCAGTTCTTC.

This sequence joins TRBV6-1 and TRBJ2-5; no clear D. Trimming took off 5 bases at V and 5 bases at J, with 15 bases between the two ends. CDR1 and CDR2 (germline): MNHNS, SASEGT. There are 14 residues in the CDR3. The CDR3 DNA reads TGTGCCAGCAGTTACCGTAATCCGCTGGAGACCCAGTACTTC. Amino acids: CASSYRNPLETQYF.

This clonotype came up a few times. The CDR3 nucleotides read TGTGCCAGCAGTTACATTCGTAGCGGGGAGCTGTTTTTT. Amino acids: CASSYIRSGELFF. The chain has TRBV6-2 or TRBV6-3 and TRBJ2-2, with D uncertain. There are 13 residues in the CDR3. V dropped 2 bases and J dropped 7 bases, with 8 bases sitting between them. The germline CDR1 and CDR2 sequences are MNHEY and SVGEGT.